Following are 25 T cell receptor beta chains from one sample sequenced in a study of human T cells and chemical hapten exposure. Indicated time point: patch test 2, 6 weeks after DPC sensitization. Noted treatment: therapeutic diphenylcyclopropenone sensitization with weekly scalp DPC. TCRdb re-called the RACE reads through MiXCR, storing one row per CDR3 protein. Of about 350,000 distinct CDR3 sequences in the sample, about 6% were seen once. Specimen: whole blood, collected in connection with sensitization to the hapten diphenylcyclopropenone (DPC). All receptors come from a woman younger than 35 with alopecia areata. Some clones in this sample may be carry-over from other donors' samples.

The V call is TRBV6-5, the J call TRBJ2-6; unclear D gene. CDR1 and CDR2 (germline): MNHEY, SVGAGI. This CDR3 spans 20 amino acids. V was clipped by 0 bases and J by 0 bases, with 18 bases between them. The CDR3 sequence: CASSYSPAAAPNSGANVLTF. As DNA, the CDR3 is TGTGCCAGCAGTTACTCCCCCGCTGCAGCACCAAACTCTGGGGCCAACGTCCTGACTTTC.

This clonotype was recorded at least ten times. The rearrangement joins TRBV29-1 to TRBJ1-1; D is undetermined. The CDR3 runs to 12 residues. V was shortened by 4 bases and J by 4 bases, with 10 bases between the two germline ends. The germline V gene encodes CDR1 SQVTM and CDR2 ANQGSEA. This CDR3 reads CSVVVGSTEAFF. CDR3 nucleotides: TGCAGCGTTGTGGTGGGTAGCACTGAAGCTTTCTTT.

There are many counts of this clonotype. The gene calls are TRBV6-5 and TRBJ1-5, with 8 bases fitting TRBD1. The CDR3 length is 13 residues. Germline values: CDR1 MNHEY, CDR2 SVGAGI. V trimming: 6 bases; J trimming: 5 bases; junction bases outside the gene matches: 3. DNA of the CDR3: TGTGCCAGCAGGAAGGACAGGGATCAGCCCCAGCATTTT. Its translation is CASRKDRDQPQHF.

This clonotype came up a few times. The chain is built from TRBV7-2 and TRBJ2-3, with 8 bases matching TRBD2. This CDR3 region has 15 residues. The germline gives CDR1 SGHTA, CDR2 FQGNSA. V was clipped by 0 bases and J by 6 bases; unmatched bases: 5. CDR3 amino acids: CASSLAGLASDTQYF. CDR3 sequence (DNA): TGTGCCAGCAGCTTAGCCGGACTAGCCTCCGATACGCAGTATTTT.

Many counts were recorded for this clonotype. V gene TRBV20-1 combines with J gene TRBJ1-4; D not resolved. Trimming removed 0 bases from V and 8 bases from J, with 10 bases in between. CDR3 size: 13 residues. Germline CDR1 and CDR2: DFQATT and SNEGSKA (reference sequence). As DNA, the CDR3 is TGCAGTGCTAGAGATACGGGTGGGGAAAAACTGTTTTTT. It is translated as CSARDTGGEKLFF.

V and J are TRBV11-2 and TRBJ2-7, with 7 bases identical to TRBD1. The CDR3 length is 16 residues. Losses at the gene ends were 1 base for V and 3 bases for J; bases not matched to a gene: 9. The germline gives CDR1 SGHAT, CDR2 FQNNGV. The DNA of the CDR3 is TGTGCCAGCAGCTTAGGTTGGACAGGATCGGACTACGAGCAGTACTTC. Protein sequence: CASSLGWTGSDYEQYF.

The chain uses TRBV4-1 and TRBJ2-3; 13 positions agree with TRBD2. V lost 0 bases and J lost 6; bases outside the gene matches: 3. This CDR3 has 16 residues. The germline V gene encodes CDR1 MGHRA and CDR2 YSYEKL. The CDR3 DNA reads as TGCGCCAGCAGCCAAGAAGGACTAGCGGGGGCGGATACGCAGTATTTT. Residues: CASSQEGLAGADTQYF.

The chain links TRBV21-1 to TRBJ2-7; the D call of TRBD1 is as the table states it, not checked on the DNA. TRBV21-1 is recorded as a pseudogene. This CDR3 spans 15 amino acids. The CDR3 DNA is TGTGCCAGCAGCAATGTCCGGGAATCGTCCTACGAGCAGTACTTC. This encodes CASSNVRESSYEQYF.

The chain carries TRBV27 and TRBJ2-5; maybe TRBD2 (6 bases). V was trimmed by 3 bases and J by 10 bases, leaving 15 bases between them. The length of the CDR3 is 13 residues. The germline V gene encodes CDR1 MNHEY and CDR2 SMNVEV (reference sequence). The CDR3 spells CASSLAGGDDQYF. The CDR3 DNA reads TGTGCCAGCAGTTTGGCCGGAGGGGACGACCAGTACTTC.

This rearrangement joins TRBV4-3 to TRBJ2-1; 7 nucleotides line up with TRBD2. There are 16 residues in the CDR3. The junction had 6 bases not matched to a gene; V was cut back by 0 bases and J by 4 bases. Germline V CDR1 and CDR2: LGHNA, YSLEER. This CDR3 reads CASSQDLGAGYNEQFF. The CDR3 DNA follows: TGCGCCAGCAGCCAAGATCTGGGAGCGGGGTACAATGAGCAGTTCTTC.

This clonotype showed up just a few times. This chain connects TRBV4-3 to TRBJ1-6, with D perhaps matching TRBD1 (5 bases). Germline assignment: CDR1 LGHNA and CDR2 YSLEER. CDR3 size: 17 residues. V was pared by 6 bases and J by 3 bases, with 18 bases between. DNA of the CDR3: TGCGCCAGCAGTCTGAAGACAGAGACCTTCTATAATTCACCCCTCCACTTT. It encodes CASSLKTETFYNSPLHF.

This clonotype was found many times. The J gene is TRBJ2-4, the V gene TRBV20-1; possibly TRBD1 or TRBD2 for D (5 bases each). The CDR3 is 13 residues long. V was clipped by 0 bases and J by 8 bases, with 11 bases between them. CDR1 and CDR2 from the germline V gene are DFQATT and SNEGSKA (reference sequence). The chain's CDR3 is CSARDEGSYIQYF. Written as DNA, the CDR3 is TGCAGTGCTAGAGATGAGGGGAGCTACATTCAGTACTTC.

The CDR3 DNA is TGTGCCAGCAGTGAAGTCCCCCGGAACACCGGGGAGCTGTTTTTT. Translated: CASSEVPRNTGELFF. The rearrangement uses TRBV2 and TRBJ2-2; D is unresolved. Per germline, CDR1 SNHLY and CDR2 FYNNEI. V shed 1 base and J shed 1 base, with 7 bases lying between them. The CDR3 is 15 amino acids.

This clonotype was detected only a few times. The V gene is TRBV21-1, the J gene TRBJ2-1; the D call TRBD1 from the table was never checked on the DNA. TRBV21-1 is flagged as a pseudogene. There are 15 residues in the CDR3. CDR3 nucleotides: TGTGCCAGCAGCAAGGGACGACCATCGTCAGATGAGCAGTTCTTC. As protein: CASSKGRPSSDEQFF.

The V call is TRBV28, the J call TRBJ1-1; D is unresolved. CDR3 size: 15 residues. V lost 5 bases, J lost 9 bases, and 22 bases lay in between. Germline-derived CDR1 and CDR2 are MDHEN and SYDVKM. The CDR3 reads CASSPANYVRPKAFF. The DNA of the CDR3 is TGTGCCAGCAGTCCAGCGAATTATGTTCGGCCTAAAGCTTTCTTT. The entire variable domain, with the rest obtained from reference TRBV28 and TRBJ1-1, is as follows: DVKVTQSSRYLVKRTGEKVFLECVQDMDHENMFWYRQDPGLGLRLIYFSYDVKMKEKGDIPEGYSVSREKKERFSLILESASTNQTSMYLCASSPANYVRPKAFFGQGTRLTVV.

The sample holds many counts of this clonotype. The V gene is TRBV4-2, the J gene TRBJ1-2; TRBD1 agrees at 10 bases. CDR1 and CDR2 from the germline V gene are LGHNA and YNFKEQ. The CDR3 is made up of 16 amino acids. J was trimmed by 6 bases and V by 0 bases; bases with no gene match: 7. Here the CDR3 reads CASSQDSGTGDDGYTF. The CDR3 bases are TGTGCCAGCAGCCAAGATTCCGGGACAGGGGATGATGGCTACACCTTC.

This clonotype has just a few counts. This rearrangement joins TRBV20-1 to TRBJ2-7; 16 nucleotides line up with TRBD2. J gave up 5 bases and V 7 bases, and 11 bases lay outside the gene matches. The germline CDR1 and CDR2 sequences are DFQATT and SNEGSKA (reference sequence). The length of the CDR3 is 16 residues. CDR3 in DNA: TGCAGTGTCCCGGGACTAGCGGGGGGGGCGGCCCACGAGCAGTACTTC. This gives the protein CSVPGLAGGAAHEQYF.

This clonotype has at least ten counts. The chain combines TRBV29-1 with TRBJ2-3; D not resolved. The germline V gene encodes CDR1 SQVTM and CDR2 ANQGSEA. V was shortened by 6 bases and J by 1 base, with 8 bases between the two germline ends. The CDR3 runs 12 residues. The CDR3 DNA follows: TGCAGCGTCGAAAGCGGCACAGATACGCAGTATTTT. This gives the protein CSVESGTDTQYF.

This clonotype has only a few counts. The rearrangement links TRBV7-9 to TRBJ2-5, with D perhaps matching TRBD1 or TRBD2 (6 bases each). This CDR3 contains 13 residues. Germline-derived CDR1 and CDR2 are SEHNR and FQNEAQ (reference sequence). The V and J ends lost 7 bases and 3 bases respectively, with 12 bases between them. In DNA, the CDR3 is TGTGCCAGCAACTTGCGGGACAAAGAGACCCAGTACTTC. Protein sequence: CASNLRDKETQYF.

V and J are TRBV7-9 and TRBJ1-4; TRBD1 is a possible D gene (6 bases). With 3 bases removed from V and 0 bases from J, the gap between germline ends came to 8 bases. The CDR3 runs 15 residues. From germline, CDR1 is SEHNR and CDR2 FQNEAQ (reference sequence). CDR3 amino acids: CASSLDSATNEKLFF. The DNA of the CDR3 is TGTGCCAGCAGCTTGGACAGTGCAACTAATGAAAAACTGTTTTTT. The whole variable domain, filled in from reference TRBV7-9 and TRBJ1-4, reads DTGVSQNPRHKITKRGQNVTFRCDPISEHNRLYWYRQTLGQGPEFLTYFQNEAQLEKSRLLSDRFSAERPKGSFSTLEIQRTEQGDSAMYLCASSLDSATNEKLFFGSGTQLSVL.

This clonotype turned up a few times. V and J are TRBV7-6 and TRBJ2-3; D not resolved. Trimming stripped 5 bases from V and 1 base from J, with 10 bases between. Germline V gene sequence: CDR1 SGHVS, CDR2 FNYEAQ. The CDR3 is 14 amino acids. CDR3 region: CASSPGYGTDTQYF. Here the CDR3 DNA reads TGTGCCAGCAGCCCCGGTTACGGCACAGATACGCAGTATTTT. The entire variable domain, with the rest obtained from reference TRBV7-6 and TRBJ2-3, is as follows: GAGVSQSPRYKVTKRGQDVALRCDPISGHVSLYWYRQALGQGPEFLTYFNYEAQQDKSGLPNDRFSAERPEGSISTLTIQRTEQRDSAMYRCASSPGYGTDTQYFGPGTRLTVL.

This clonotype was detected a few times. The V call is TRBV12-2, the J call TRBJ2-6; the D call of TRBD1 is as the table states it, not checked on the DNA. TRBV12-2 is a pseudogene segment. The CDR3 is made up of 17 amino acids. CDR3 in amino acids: CASRYCGTGPGANVLTF. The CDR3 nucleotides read TGTGCAAGTCGATATTGCGGGACAGGGCCTGGGGCCAACGTCCTGACTTTC.

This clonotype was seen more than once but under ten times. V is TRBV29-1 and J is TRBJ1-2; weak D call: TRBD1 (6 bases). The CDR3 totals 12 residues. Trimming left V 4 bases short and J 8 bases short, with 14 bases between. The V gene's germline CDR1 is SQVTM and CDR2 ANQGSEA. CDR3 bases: TGCAGCGTTGGACAGGACTTCGACGGCTACACCTTC. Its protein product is CSVGQDFDGYTF.

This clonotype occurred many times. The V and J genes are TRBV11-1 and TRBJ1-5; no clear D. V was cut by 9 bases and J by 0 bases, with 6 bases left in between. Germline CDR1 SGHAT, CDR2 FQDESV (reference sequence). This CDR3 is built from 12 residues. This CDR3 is CARKSSNQPQHF. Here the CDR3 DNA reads TGTGCCAGAAAAAGTAGCAATCAGCCCCAGCATTTT.

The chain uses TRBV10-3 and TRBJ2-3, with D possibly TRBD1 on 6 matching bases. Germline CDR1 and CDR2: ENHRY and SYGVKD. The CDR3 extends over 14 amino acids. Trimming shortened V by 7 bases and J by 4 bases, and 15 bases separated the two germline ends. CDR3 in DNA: TGTGCCATCAAACGACAGGATGGCGCAGATACGCAGTATTTT. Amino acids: CAIKRQDGADTQYF.